Presented here are 6 T cell receptor beta chains from one specimen sequenced in a study of OX40 agonist ivuxolimab in advanced cancers. Repertoires were generated with immunoSEQ multiplex PCR, while TCRdb's copy carries only in-frame clones and drops some. Of about 83,000 clones listed, roughly 89% are singletons. The sequenced sample was CD4+ or CD8+ T cells sorted from blood, obtained in a trial of the OX40 agonist ivuxolimab. The source of these receptors is an adult with an advanced solid tumor such as melanoma, head and neck, liver or kidney cancer.

A remark on this clone: At one end the junction does not follow the germline gene, possibly because of a read error. This chain links TRBV5-1 with TRBJ1-3, with D maybe TRBD1 (6 bases). The germline V gene has CDR1 SGHRS and CDR2 YFSETQ. The CDR3 covers 14 residues. The CDR3 DNA follows: TGCGCCAGCAGCCTGACAGGCGGAGGAACCACCATATATTTT. Its translation is CASSLTGGGTTIYF.

This rearrangement joins TRBV7-6 to TRBJ2-3, with 11 bases fitting TRBD1. The CDR3 covers 16 residues. Germline trimming cut 4 bases from V and 4 bases from J; bases unmatched to any gene: 7. The germline V gene has CDR1 SGHVS and CDR2 FNYEAQ. The CDR3 spells CASSYGQGAQSDTQYF. CDR3 nucleotide sequence: TGTGCCAGCAGCTACGGACAGGGGGCGCAGTCAGATACGCAGTATTTT.

This chain joins TRBV28 and TRBJ1-5; 7 bases map to TRBD1. CDR1 and CDR2 from the germline V gene are MDHEN and SYDVKM. V dropped 11 bases and J dropped 0; count of bases not matched to a gene: 4. The CDR3 extends over 13 amino acids. The CDR3 is CAANRGSNQPQHF. The CDR3 coding sequence is TGTGCCGCGAACAGGGGTAGCAATCAGCCCCAGCATTTT.

The V gene is TRBV2, the J gene TRBJ2-1, with 11 bases aligning to TRBD2. The CDR3 is made up of 15 amino acids. The germline V gene has CDR1 SNHLY and CDR2 FYNNEI. After removal of 8 bases from V and 5 bases from J, the junction contained 8 bases not matched to a gene. CDR3 coding DNA: TGTGCCAGCCGACGACTAGCGGGGATTAACAATGAGCAGTTCTTC. This encodes CASRRLAGINNEQFF.

The rearrangement joins TRBV28 to TRBJ2-7, with 8 bases aligning to TRBD1. Germline V gene lookup returns CDR1 MDHEN and CDR2 SYDVKM. The CDR3 consists of 15 residues. After removal of 6 bases from V and 1 base from J, the junction contained 8 bases not matched to a gene. The CDR3 bases are TGTGCCAGCAGCCACGGACAGGGTGTTTCCTACGAGCAGTACTTC. This codes for CASSHGQGVSYEQYF.

This chain uses TRBV25-1 with TRBJ2-2; a possible D gene is TRBD1 (6 bases). There are 14 residues in the CDR3. The germline CDR1 and CDR2 sequences are MGHDK and SYGVNS. V lost 6 bases to trimming and J lost 5 bases, with 13 bases between them. The CDR3 DNA is TGTGCCAGCAGAAAACAGGGAAGTACCGGGGAGCTGTTTTTT. It encodes CASRKQGSTGELFF.